The clone carrying this T cell receptor (beta chain) was seen more than once but under ten times. This sample stems from a study of T cell repertoires in cytomegalovirus infection. V shed 1 base and J shed 5 bases, with 11 bases lying between them. The CDR3 totals 14 residues. Germline V gene data show CDR1 as SGHVT and CDR2 as SQSDAQ. TCRdb re-called the reads with MiXCR, one entry per CDR3 protein. Of about 97,000 distinct CDR3 sequences listed, 16% are singletons. This rearrangement joins TRBV7-4 to TRBJ1-1; D ambiguous. The source is a human donor in good health (CMV status not recorded). Some clones in this sample may be carry-over from other donors' samples. The sample consisted of PBMCs. CDR3: CASSLESAGTEAFF. CDR3 bases: TGTGCCAGCAGCTTAGAATCTGCCGGGACTGAAGCTTTCTTT.